Listed below are T cell receptor beta chains from one sample, sequenced in a study of blood T cell repertoires in COVID-19. Clones were sequenced by immunoSEQ multiplex PCR, and TCRdb holds only the in-frame ones, with some missing. The sample lists approximately 140,000 clones, 80% to 90% occurring once. Sample: peripheral blood. The receptors originated from a man aged 80 or over with acute or convalescent COVID-19. CDR3s include the opening cysteine and the closing phenylalanine or tryptophan. Fields, in order: D gene, clone size, V gene, J gene, CDR3 DNA, CDR3 protein. A D gene is named only where the DNA matches it firmly. Part of the rows lack a size; the others show once, few, many or a class for expanded clones.

D gene: .; clone size: .; V gene: TRBV7-3; J gene: TRBJ1-4; CDR3 DNA: TGTGCCAGCAGCTCCATACCCCCAGCCAGGGGTGTTGAAAAACTGTTTTTT; CDR3 protein: CASSSIPPARGVEKLFF
D gene: .; clone size: .; V gene: TRBV7-9; J gene: TRBJ2-2; CDR3 DNA: TGTGCCAGCAGCTTCATAGGTACAGCAGTCACCGGGGAGCTGTTTTTT; CDR3 protein: CASSFIGTAVTGELFF
D gene: .; clone size: .; V gene: TRBV7-6; J gene: TRBJ2-5; CDR3 DNA: TGTGCCAGCAGCTTAGTATCACCCCGGACTGGACAGCTAAGAGAGACCCAGTACTTC; CDR3 protein: CASSLVSPRTGQLRETQYF
D gene: .; clone size: .; V gene: TRBV28; J gene: TRBJ2-6; CDR3 DNA: TGTGCCAGCAGCTTCGACAGCCCTGGGGCCAACGTCCTGACTTTC; CDR3 protein: CASSFDSPGANVLTF
D gene: .; clone size: .; V gene: TRBV3-1/TRBV3-2; J gene: TRBJ1-3; CDR3 DNA: TGTGCCAGCAGCCAAGAATCTTCCCGAAACACCATATATTTT; CDR3 protein: CASSQESSRNTIYF
D gene: .; clone size: .; V gene: TRBV7-9; J gene: TRBJ1-6; CDR3 DNA: TGTGCCAGCAGCCGTACAGGGAATTCACCCCTCCACTTT; CDR3 protein: CASSRTGNSPLHF
D gene: TRBD2; clone size: .; V gene: TRBV19; J gene: TRBJ2-1; CDR3 DNA: TGTGCCAGTAGTATTGCTAGCGGGGGGTATAAGTTCTTC; CDR3 protein: CASSIASGGYKFF
D gene: TRBD1; clone size: .; V gene: TRBV5-1; J gene: TRBJ2-1; CDR3 DNA: TGCGCCAGCAGCTTGGGATACAGGGGGCGATACAATGAGCAGTTCTTC; CDR3 protein: CASSLGYRGRYNEQFF
D gene: TRBD2; clone size: .; V gene: TRBV3-1/TRBV3-2; J gene: TRBJ2-1; CDR3 DNA: TGTGCCAGCAGCCAAGTGGCTAGCGGCCCCTACAATGAGCAGTTCTTC; CDR3 protein: CASSQVASGPYNEQFF
D gene: .; clone size: .; V gene: TRBV19; J gene: TRBJ2-2; CDR3 DNA: TGTGCCAGTAGTATGAATGGCCTGAACACCGGGGAGCTGTTTTTT; CDR3 protein: CASSMNGLNTGELFF
D gene: .; clone size: .; V gene: TRBV6-5; J gene: TRBJ2-7; CDR3 DNA: TGTGCCTGCCACCCCACAGGTATCTCCTACGAGCAGTACTTC; CDR3 protein: CACHPTGISYEQYF
D gene: .; clone size: .; V gene: TRBV3-1/TRBV3-2; J gene: TRBJ1-2; CDR3 DNA: TGTGCCAGCAGCCAGGAGTGGCTGGACAGCGCCTATGGCTACACCTTC; CDR3 protein: CASSQEWLDSAYGYTF
D gene: .; clone size: .; V gene: TRBV9; J gene: TRBJ1-2; CDR3 DNA: TGTGCCAGCAGCGTCCGGGACACAGGGACCTATGGCTACACCTTC; CDR3 protein: CASSVRDTGTYGYTF
D gene: TRBD1; clone size: once; V gene: TRBV27; J gene: TRBJ1-5; CDR3 DNA: TGTGCCAGCAGTCCAAGGACAGGGCAGAGCAATCAGCCCCAGCATTTT; CDR3 protein: CASSPRTGQSNQPQHF
D gene: .; clone size: once; V gene: TRBV14; J gene: TRBJ2-7; CDR3 DNA: TGTGCCAGCAGCCAAGGCTGGGACAACTACGAGCAGTACTTC; CDR3 protein: CASSQGWDNYEQYF
D gene: TRBD2; clone size: few; V gene: TRBV3-1/TRBV3-2; J gene: TRBJ2-1; CDR3 DNA: TGTGCCAGCAGCCAAGCGGAAGGGGACTACAGGCAGTTCTTC; CDR3 protein: CASSQAEGDYRQFF
D gene: TRBD1; clone size: .; V gene: TRBV5-1; J gene: TRBJ1-4; CDR3 DNA: TGCGCCAGCAGCCCGGACAGGGCACATGCCACTAATGAAAAACTGTTTTTT; CDR3 protein: CASSPDRAHATNEKLFF
D gene: TRBD2; clone size: .; V gene: TRBV5-1; J gene: TRBJ2-1; CDR3 DNA: TGCGCCAGCAGCCTAGGGACTAGCGGGAGAGGTAGTGAGCAGTTCTTC; CDR3 protein: CASSLGTSGRGSEQFF
D gene: TRBD1; clone size: .; V gene: TRBV5-1; J gene: TRBJ1-1; CDR3 DNA: TGCGCCAGCAGCCCCTCGACAGGGATTAGTAGGGGCGGAATGAACACTGAAGCTTTCTTT; CDR3 protein: CASSPSTGISRGGMNTEAFF
D gene: TRBD2; clone size: .; V gene: TRBV4-1; J gene: TRBJ2-5; CDR3 DNA: TGCGCCAGCAGCCAAGATCTTCTAGCGGGAGGCCCGGGGGAGACCCAGTACTTC; CDR3 protein: CASSQDLLAGGPGETQYF
D gene: TRBD2; clone size: .; V gene: TRBV5-5; J gene: TRBJ2-6; CDR3 DNA: TGTGCCAGCAGCCCGGGGGGACTGCGGGCCAACGTCCTGACTTTC; CDR3 protein: CASSPGGLRANVLTF
D gene: TRBD1; clone size: few; V gene: TRBV12-3/TRBV12-4; J gene: TRBJ1-5; CDR3 DNA: TGTGCCGGCCCCGGACAGGGCAATCAGCCCCAGCATTTT; CDR3 protein: CAGPGQGNQPQHF
D gene: TRBD1; clone size: once; V gene: TRBV6-5; J gene: TRBJ2-5; CDR3 DNA: TGTGCCAGCAGTAACGGACAGGGGGAGACCCAGTACTTC; CDR3 protein: CASSNGQGETQYF
D gene: TRBD1; clone size: .; V gene: TRBV19; J gene: TRBJ1-5; CDR3 DNA: TGTGCCAGTAGTATATTAGGGACAGGGGATCAGCCCCAGCATTTT; CDR3 protein: CASSILGTGDQPQHF
D gene: TRBD2; clone size: .; V gene: TRBV27; J gene: TRBJ2-1; CDR3 DNA: TGTGCCAGCAGAGGACTAGCGGGAGGGGGGGTCTACAATGAGCAGTTCTTC; CDR3 protein: CASRGLAGGGVYNEQFF
D gene: .; clone size: few; V gene: TRBV9; J gene: TRBJ2-7; CDR3 DNA: TGTGCCAGCAGCGTGGGATCGAGCGGAGGCTACTACGAGCAGTACTTC; CDR3 protein: CASSVGSSGGYYEQYF
D gene: .; clone size: .; V gene: TRBV9; J gene: TRBJ2-3; CDR3 DNA: TGTGCCAGCAGCGGTTATTCAGATACGCAGTATTTT; CDR3 protein: CASSGYSDTQYF
D gene: TRBD2; clone size: .; V gene: TRBV29-1; J gene: TRBJ2-7; CDR3 DNA: TGCAGCGTTGAGGGAAGTGGACTAGCGGGAGGCTTGAGCTCCTACGAGCAGTACTTC; CDR3 protein: CSVEGSGLAGGLSSYEQYF
D gene: .; clone size: .; V gene: TRBV28; J gene: TRBJ1-1; CDR3 DNA: TGTGCCACCCAGAACACTGAAGCTTTCTTT; CDR3 protein: CATQNTEAFF
D gene: .; clone size: .; V gene: TRBV24-1; J gene: TRBJ2-3; CDR3 DNA: TGTGCCACCAGTGATGGGGGGAGGACAGATACGCAGTATTTT; CDR3 protein: CATSDGGRTDTQYF
D gene: .; clone size: .; V gene: TRBV3-1/TRBV3-2; J gene: TRBJ1-1; CDR3 DNA: TGTGCCAGCAGCCTGGGCAGGGGTGAAGCTTTCTTT; CDR3 protein: CASSLGRGEAFF
D gene: .; clone size: .; V gene: TRBV5-4; J gene: TRBJ2-5; CDR3 DNA: TGTGCCAGCAGCTTGGGGAGCCCCTCGTACCAAGAGACCCAGTACTTC; CDR3 protein: CASSLGSPSYQETQYF
D gene: TRBD1; clone size: .; V gene: TRBV7-9; J gene: TRBJ2-1; CDR3 DNA: TGTGCCAGCAGCTTAGCCGGGACAGGGGGGGATGAGCAGTTCTTC; CDR3 protein: CASSLAGTGGDEQFF
D gene: .; clone size: once; V gene: TRBV12-3/TRBV12-4; J gene: TRBJ1-2; CDR3 DNA: TGTGCCAGCAGCCACGGACAGAACTATGGCTACACCTTC; CDR3 protein: CASSHGQNYGYTF
D gene: TRBD1; clone size: .; V gene: TRBV2; J gene: TRBJ2-5; CDR3 DNA: TGTGCCAGCAGTGACAACAAATCCGGGACAGGTGGTTCGTTGGCCCAGTACTTC; CDR3 protein: CASSDNKSGTGGSLAQYF
D gene: .; clone size: .; V gene: TRBV18; J gene: TRBJ1-1; CDR3 DNA: TGTGCCAGCTCACCACTTACAGCTTCGAACACTGAAGCTTTCTTT; CDR3 protein: CASSPLTASNTEAFF
D gene: TRBD1; clone size: .; V gene: TRBV29-1; J gene: TRBJ1-1; CDR3 DNA: TGCAGCGTTAAGGACAGGGGGACGACTGAAGCTTTCTTT; CDR3 protein: CSVKDRGTTEAFF
D gene: TRBD1; clone size: .; V gene: TRBV6-5; J gene: TRBJ2-1; CDR3 DNA: TGTGCCAGCAGTTCAGGGGGCTTAGGGTACAATGAGCAGTTCTTC; CDR3 protein: CASSSGGLGYNEQFF
D gene: .; clone size: .; V gene: TRBV6-1; J gene: TRBJ1-1; CDR3 DNA: TGTGCCAGCAGTGAAGTCGGGGGGAACACTGAAGCTTTCTTT; CDR3 protein: CASSEVGGNTEAFF
D gene: TRBD2; clone size: .; V gene: TRBV28; J gene: TRBJ2-1; CDR3 DNA: TGTGCCAGCAGTCCACGGACTAGCGGCCACTACAATGAGCAGTTCTTC; CDR3 protein: CASSPRTSGHYNEQFF
D gene: .; clone size: .; V gene: TRBV6-6; J gene: TRBJ1-5; CDR3 DNA: TGTGCCAGCAGTTACGCCCAGGGGCAAGGGCAGCCCCAGCATTTT; CDR3 protein: CASSYAQGQGQPQHF
D gene: .; clone size: .; V gene: TRBV19; J gene: TRBJ1-1; CDR3 DNA: TGTGCCAGTAGTAGGCAGTTCACTGAAGCTTTCTTT; CDR3 protein: CASSRQFTEAFF
D gene: .; clone size: .; V gene: TRBV10-3; J gene: TRBJ2-5; CDR3 DNA: TGTGCCATCAGTGAGTCGCGGGGAATGCAAGAGACCCAGTACTTC; CDR3 protein: CAISESRGMQETQYF
D gene: .; clone size: .; V gene: TRBV30; J gene: TRBJ2-5; CDR3 DNA: TGTGCCTGGACAACAGGATTTAAAGAGACCCAGTACTTC; CDR3 protein: CAWTTGFKETQYF
D gene: TRBD2; clone size: .; V gene: TRBV6-6; J gene: TRBJ2-2; CDR3 DNA: TGTGCCAGCAAACCCCCTGGAGCGGGGGGAACCGGGGAGCTGTTTTTT; CDR3 protein: CASKPPGAGGTGELFF
D gene: TRBD1; clone size: .; V gene: TRBV27; J gene: TRBJ1-5; CDR3 DNA: TGTGCCAGCAGTCGCGGACAGGGCAATCAGCCCCAGCATTTT; CDR3 protein: CASSRGQGNQPQHF
D gene: .; clone size: .; V gene: TRBV5-1; J gene: TRBJ1-1; CDR3 DNA: TGCGCCAGCAGCTTGGGACAAGGACATACTGAAGCTTTCTTT; CDR3 protein: CASSLGQGHTEAFF
D gene: TRBD1; clone size: .; V gene: TRBV6-1; J gene: TRBJ1-2; CDR3 DNA: TGTGCCAGCAGTGAAGGCACAGGGGGCGTGATTCCCGATGGCTACACCTTC; CDR3 protein: CASSEGTGGVIPDGYTF
D gene: TRBD1; clone size: .; V gene: TRBV2; J gene: TRBJ1-2; CDR3 DNA: TGTGCCACCAGCATCAGGCCGGGACAGACCAACCAAAGGAACTATGGCTACACCTTC; CDR3 protein: CATSIRPGQTNQRNYGYTF